This TCR beta chain was found in a study of T cells after posttransplantation cyclophosphamide (dated by TCRdb to between 2015 and 2016). A note on the overall study: T cell repertoire reconstitution was tracked by TRB sequencing after myeloablative bone marrow transplantation in which posttransplantation cyclophosphamide was used as GVHD prophylaxis. Up to 3 additional blood samples from 2 to 5.2 years after transplant were also TRB-sequenced in 3 patients, as was pretransplant blood from 4 patients. Samples from 35 PTCy-treated patients and approximately 15 related bone marrow donors of those patients were subjected to antigen receptor sequencing. Blood from all 30 or so PTCy patients with 1-year posttransplant specimens was subjected to TRB sequencing. Because TRA and TRB clonality correlated tightly in roughly nine samples, the subsequent TCR analyses were limited to TRB only. Public TRB sequences were compared against a database of over 3,600 sequences linked to responses to pathogens, tumor antigens, self-antigens and alloantigens. What the study reported, not specific to this receptor: Across approximately 45 patients, TRB clonality was highly associated with recipient CMV seropositivity and CMV reactivation, and diversity in PTCy patients was similar to diversity in CNI/methotrexate controls. Donor-recipient similarity was low at 1-2 months but rose over the first year, and later blood repertoires were often dominated by donor CD8+ memory clones. The TRB repertoires of T cells infiltrating skin or GI tract showed only limited overlap with the TRB repertoires of T cells in blood.

This clone was counted between two and nine times. No cognate antigen has been identified for it. Base qualities are missing; no much larger clone stands one base away. Genomic DNA was used for TRB sequencing, which was performed with the immunoSEQ assay at survey resolution or with the hsTCRB kit. In the paper's pipeline: The immunoSEQ software handled the initial read processing, while the LymphoSeq R package was used for the repertoire analyses. Clonality was computed as 1 minus normalized Shannon entropy; Gini coefficient was also calculated for each TRB dataset. Phenotypes of unsorted samples were inferred by mapping TRB sequences from sorted subsets of the recipient or donor onto unsorted samples of the same recipient. TCRdb took this table from immuneACCESS and kept in-frame rearrangements with V and J called. Such tables lack part of the clones; where checked against another copy, unresolved V genes explain under half of the gap, and the rest is unexplained. The D gene and trimming were derived from the DNA, and the V and J assignments and clone size from that table. For this sample the table reports approximately 12,000 clones, with no clone seen just once. The top ten clones comprise roughly 27% of the sample.

The treatment or condition label of this sample denotes: high-dose cyclophosphamide on days +3 and +4 as single-agent GVHD prophylaxis. Patients in the PTCy group got busulfan and fludarabine conditioning, a marrow graft from a related or unrelated donor, and cyclophosphamide on days +3 and +4. PTCy-treated patients came from a prospective multi-institutional clinical trial. Peripheral blood and bone marrow mononuclear cells were isolated by Ficoll-Hypaque density centrifugation and were cryopreserved. There are 13 amino acids in the CDR3, from cysteine to phenylalanine inclusive. Only the CDR3 DNA is retained, 39 bases long and in frame from the first base. The CDR1 and CDR2 encoded by the germline V gene are SQVTM and ANQGSEA. V is pared back by 4 bases and J by 8 bases, with 14 bases lying between the germline termini.

The chain couples TRBV29-1 to TRBJ2-2, with TRBD2 tentatively as D gene (7 bases match). This clonotype was sampled from a female patient aged 40 to 55 who received an allogeneic stem cell transplant from a related donor, was CMV-positive, and had acute GVHD only. After a transplant, some T cells may have been passed on by the graft donor. The specimen comprised PBMCs, sampled after allogeneic stem cell transplant with posttransplant cyclophosphamide. Here is the DNA: TGCAGCGTTGTGAAGGGGGGGACGGGGGAGCTGTTTTTT. This gives the protein CSVVKGGTGELFF.